This is a list of T cell receptor beta chains from one sample in a study of cytomegalovirus exposure and HLA in healthy donors. Measured with immunoSEQ multiplex PCR; TCRdb has only the in-frame clones, and not every one. The data show more than 130,000 clones, and the top ten clones hold approximately 2.6%. The sequenced sample was PBMCs. Receptor source: a man between 40 and 49 years old in good health and CMV-seronegative. Both conserved end residues are part of each CDR3. A D gene is named only where the DNA matches it firmly.

TRBV5-8,NA,TRBJ2-1,16,TGTGCCAGCAGCTTGAGAGGGGCAGGGGCGAAGGATGAGCAGTTCTTC,CASSLRGAGAKDEQFF
TRBV10-3,TRBD1,TRBJ2-3,15,TGTGCCATCAGTGCAGGGGGCTCGAGGTCAGATACGCAGTATTTT,CAISAGGSRSDTQYF
TRBV10-3,TRBD1,TRBJ1-5,13,TGTGCGATCGGAACAGGGGTGGGCCAGCCCCAGCATTTT,CAIGTGVGQPQHF
TRBV19,NA,TRBJ2-3,17,TGTGCCAGTAGTCGGCAGGGAGGTCACAGGTTCACAGATACGCAGTATTTT,CASSRQGGHRFTDTQYF
TRBV7-3,TRBD2,TRBJ2-1,16,TGTGCCAGCAGCTCATCCGGGACTAGCGCATACAATGAGCAGTTCTTC,CASSSSGTSAYNEQFF
TRBV27,NA,TRBJ2-3,10,TGTGCCACCCCTTTGTTTCCGCAGTATTTT,CATPLFPQYF
TRBV29-1,NA,TRBJ1-1,12,TGCAGCGTGGGGGACATGAACACTGAAGCTTTCTTT,CSVGDMNTEAFF
TRBV19,NA,TRBJ2-3,15,TGTGCCAGTAGTCGGGGGACTCAGCCGGGAGATACGCAGTATTTT,CASSRGTQPGDTQYF
TRBV6-5,NA,TRBJ1-2,16,TGTGCCAGCAGTTACGATTTCCGGGACTTCCGCTATGGCTACACCTTC,CASSYDFRDFRYGYTF
TRBV6-5,TRBD2,TRBJ2-7,16,TGTGCCAGCAGTTACCTCCGGGGGGGTCGCTCCTACGAGCAGTACTTC,CASSYLRGGRSYEQYF
TRBV2,NA,TRBJ1-6,15,TGTGCCAGCAGTGAGTCGACAGTTTTTAATTCACCCCTCCACTTT,CASSESTVFNSPLHF
TRBV2,TRBD1,TRBJ2-7,17,TGTGCCAGCAGTGACGACCCCCGGGACAGGGGAACCTACGAGCAGTACTTC,CASSDDPRDRGTYEQYF
TRBV15,NA,TRBJ1-3,19,TGTGCCACCAGCAGACCTTCCGAGGGTGGACCGGGCTTCGGAAACACCATATATTTT,CATSRPSEGGPGFGNTIYF
TRBV4-1,NA,TRBJ1-2,12,TGCGCCAGCAGCCAAGGGCAGGGGGGCTACACCTTC,CASSQGQGGYTF
TRBV5-5,NA,TRBJ1-1,15,TGTGCCAGCAGCTTGGATACAGGGAGGAACACTGAAGCTTTCTTT,CASSLDTGRNTEAFF
TRBV19,TRBD2,TRBJ2-1,14,TGTGCCAGTACCAATATAGCGGGTATCAATGAGCAGTTCTTC,CASTNIAGINEQFF
TRBV5-4,TRBD1,TRBJ1-1,15,TGTGCCAGCAGCCAAACACAGGGGGTTAGGTCGGAAGCTTTCTTT,CASSQTQGVRSEAFF
TRBV5-1,NA,TRBJ2-3,16,TGCGCCAGCAGCTTAGCGGTTTCGGCGTCTACAGATACGCAGTATTTT,CASSLAVSASTDTQYF
TRBV2,NA,TRBJ1-5,14,TGTGCCAGCAACTTAGAGGGGCGGGAGCAGCCCCAGCATTTT,CASNLEGREQPQHF
TRBV28,NA,TRBJ1-1,13,TGTGCCAGCAGTTTCTCGGTGAACACTGAAGCTTTCTTT,CASSFSVNTEAFF
TRBV7-9,NA,TRBJ1-6,15,TGTGCCAGCAGCCCGCGACAGGCGACTAATTCACCCCTCCACTTT,CASSPRQATNSPLHF
TRBV27,NA,TRBJ2-7,15,TGTGCCAGCAGTCTCCGGGCCCGGGGGAACTACGAGCAGTACTTC,CASSLRARGNYEQYF
TRBV11-1,TRBD1,TRBJ1-2,15,TGTGCCAGCAGCTTAGGTGGACAGGGGAACTATGGCTACACCTTC,CASSLGGQGNYGYTF
TRBV28,TRBD2,TRBJ2-2,18,TGTGCCAGCAGTACGACTAGCGGGAGGCTCAAATTCACCGGGGAGCTGTTTTTT,CASSTTSGRLKFTGELFF
TRBV18,NA,TRBJ1-2,13,TGTGCCAGCTCACTAAGACAGTCCTATGGCTACACCTTC,CASSLRQSYGYTF
TRBV11-2,NA,TRBJ1-5,15,TGTGCCAGCAGCCCTGGACAGTTTCGTAATCAGCCCCAGCATTTT,CASSPGQFRNQPQHF
TRBV14,NA,TRBJ1-5,14,TGTGCCAGCAGCCGAGGACAGTCAGGGCAGCCCCAGCATTTT,CASSRGQSGQPQHF
TRBV7-2,NA,TRBJ2-3,15,TGTGCCAGCAGCTTACGGGTTAGCGCCACAGATGCGCAGTATTTT,CASSLRVSATDAQYF
TRBV6-1,NA,TRBJ2-5,17,TGTGCCAGCAGTGTAGTAGTGGGGGCGAGAAGCGAAGAGACCCAGTACTTC,CASSVVVGARSEETQYF
TRBV11-2,TRBD1,TRBJ1-2,15,TGTGCCAGCACCAGAAGGCAGGGGGCAAACTATGGCTACACCTTC,CASTRRQGANYGYTF
TRBV27,NA,TRBJ1-5,14,TGTGCCAGCAGTTCTCTTCTCGGCAATCAGCCCCAGCATTTT,CASSSLLGNQPQHF
TRBV19,NA,TRBJ1-3,16,TGTGCCAGTAGTATATCACCAGGGAACTCTGGAAACACCATATATTTT,CASSISPGNSGNTIYF
TRBV7-2,NA,TRBJ2-7,11,TGTGCCAGCAGCCACTCCTACGAGCAGTACTTC,CASSHSYEQYF
TRBV29-1,NA,TRBJ2-5,14,TGCAGCGTTGAGGGCGGGCGGAAGGAGGAGACCCAGTACTTC,CSVEGGRKEETQYF
TRBV9,TRBD1,TRBJ2-5,15,TGTGCCAGCAGCATCCAACAGGGGGCTGGAGAGACCCAGTACTTC,CASSIQQGAGETQYF
TRBV5-4,TRBD1,TRBJ1-2,15,TGTGCCAGCAGTTCTGCGACAGGGATGAGCTATGGCTACACCTTC,CASSSATGMSYGYTF
TRBV27,TRBD2,TRBJ2-4,15,TGTGCCAGCAGTTTAATAGCGGGGGGAATAAACATTCAGTACTTC,CASSLIAGGINIQYF
TRBV6-1,NA,TRBJ2-5,14,TGTGCCAGCAGAGAAAGGAAGGGGATAAAGACCCAGTACTTC,CASRERKGIKTQYF
TRBV5-4,NA,TRBJ2-3,13,TGTGCCAGCAGCCCGGACAGTGCTGATACGCAGTATTTT,CASSPDSADTQYF
TRBV7-3,NA,TRBJ2-3,15,TGTGCCAGCAGCTTAACTGGGGACATTCGGGATACGCAGTATTTT,CASSLTGDIRDTQYF
TRBV2,NA,TRBJ1-4,14,TGTGCCAGCAAATCGGGCGAGGGCGAAGAAAAACTGTTTTTT,CASKSGEGEEKLFF
TRBV18,TRBD1,TRBJ2-1,12,TGTGCCAGCTCACGGGACAGAAATGAGCAGTTCTTC,CASSRDRNEQFF
TRBV18,NA,TRBJ1-1,16,TGTGCCAGCTCACCACTATGGTCGCAGGGAGGGACTGAAGCTTTCTTT,CASSPLWSQGGTEAFF
TRBV2,TRBD1,TRBJ2-7,15,TGTGCCAGCGGGACCGGGACAGGGGGCTCGGGTGAGCAGTACTTC,CASGTGTGGSGEQYF
TRBV29-1,TRBD1,TRBJ2-3,16,TGCAGCGTCACTGGCCCCGGGACAGCAGGCACAGATACGCAGTATTTT,CSVTGPGTAGTDTQYF
TRBV7-2,TRBD1,TRBJ1-5,15,TGTGCCAGCAGCTTAGTGGGACAGGGGGCTCAGCCCCAGCATTTT,CASSLVGQGAQPQHF
TRBV12-5,NA,TRBJ1-1,13,TGTGCTAGTGGTGGACAGATGAACACTGAAGCTTTCTTT,CASGGQMNTEAFF
TRBV5-6,TRBD1,TRBJ2-7,15,TGTGCCAGCAGCTTGTCCGGGACAGGGGACTACGAGCAGTACTTC,CASSLSGTGDYEQYF
TRBV4-2,TRBD1,TRBJ2-7,15,TGTGCCAGCAGCCAACAGAGGACAGGGCGCTACGAGCAGTACTTC,CASSQQRTGRYEQYF
TRBV18,NA,TRBJ1-1,18,TGTGCCAGCTCACCCCTGCGGGACTTTTCAACGGGGAACACTGAAGCTTTCTTT,CASSPLRDFSTGNTEAFF